A selection of T cell receptor beta chains follows, all from one sample in a study of beta chain features in type 1 diabetes. Profiling relied on immunoSEQ multiplex PCR, and the TCRdb table lists in-frame clones only, not all of them. The table has more than 140,000 clones, 9.7% seen once. The sample was central memory CD4+ T cells from blood. These receptors originate from a woman aged 40 to 55 in good health. The CDR3 runs from the conserved cysteine through the conserved F or W. The order of the fields is J gene, V gene, CDR3 length, D gene, CDR3 protein. A D gene is named only where the DNA matches it firmly.

>TRBJ1-1|TRBV5-1|13|-
CASSVDSNTEAFF
>TRBJ1-4|TRBV7-7|15|TRBD1
CASSSTDRDGEKLFF
>TRBJ2-3|TRBV7-9|14|-
CASSFDRSTDTQYF
>TRBJ1-6|TRBV5-1|13|TRBD1
CASSSEGQAPLHF
>TRBJ1-2|TRBV6-1|13|-
CASKDRQAYGYTF
>TRBJ2-1|TRBV5-4|15|TRBD2
CASSLVRLAGNEQFF
>TRBJ2-2|TRBV29-1|14|TRBD1
CSVSETGGAGELFF
>TRBJ2-1|TRBV25-1|13|TRBD1
CAGGGGQGHEQFF
>TRBJ1-6|TRBV10-3|14|-
CAISENWEGSPLHF
>TRBJ1-1|TRBV11-3|12|-
CASSIHTTEAFF
>TRBJ2-2|TRBV10-3|14|-
CAISGQQGIGELFF
>TRBJ1-4|TRBV13|16|-
CASSFIRGGLDEKLFF
>TRBJ1-5|TRBV7-6|13|-
CASSYEAEQPQHF
>TRBJ2-7|TRBV2|14|-
CASTAARRTYEQYF
>TRBJ1-3|TRBV7-9|14|-
CASSLDRTEDTIYF
>TRBJ2-2|TRBV2|15|TRBD2
CASRRTSGGTGELFF
>TRBJ2-3|TRBV6-1|15|TRBD2
CASRATSGGTDTQYF
>TRBJ1-3|TRBV10-3|14|-
CAISELRSGNTIYF
>TRBJ2-5|TRBV6-5|15|TRBD2
CASSLQRGALETQYF
>TRBJ2-3|TRBV7-2|15|TRBD1
CASSAQGATSDTQYF
>TRBJ2-1|TRBV5-1|15|TRBD1
CASSLGGQTYNEQFF
>TRBJ1-5|TRBV7-8|15|-
CASSPTDHSNQPQHF
>TRBJ2-1|TRBV27|13|TRBD1
CASSLPGGYEQFF
>TRBJ2-1|TRBV5-4|11|-
CASSPSAGYFF
>TRBJ1-6|TRBV6-5|13|TRBD1
CASSGQAYSPLHF
>TRBJ1-1|TRBV25-1|11|-
CASSPNTEAFF
>TRBJ1-3|TRBV7-2|15|-
CASSSAGASGNTIYF
>TRBJ2-4|TRBV5-6|15|-
CASSPSQASKNIQYF
>TRBJ2-1|TRBV19|15|TRBD1
CASSSGTVFYNEQFF
>TRBJ2-3|TRBV18|15|TRBD2
CASSPSGGRTDTQYF
>TRBJ2-1|TRBV10-1|11|-
CASSDLAEQFF
>TRBJ1-4|TRBV4-1|13|-
CASSQEEWARLFF
>TRBJ2-2|TRBV7-2|17|TRBD2
CASSRNSGGSNTGELFF
>TRBJ2-7|TRBV28|13|TRBD1
CASSHGTANEQYF
>TRBJ2-2|TRBV7-8|15|-
CASSLASRGSGELFF
>TRBJ2-1|TRBV19|17|-
CASSTPYRAILTNEQFF
>TRBJ2-7|TRBV19|14|-
CASSIQGLYYEQYF
>TRBJ1-1|TRBV9|15|TRBD1
CASSVAADRGSEAFF
>TRBJ2-2|TRBV5-1|16|TRBD2
CASSWTSQLNTGELFF
>TRBJ2-3|TRBV15|14|-
CATSRGPVTDTQYF
>TRBJ2-2|TRBV11-1|17|TRBD2
CASSRRTSGGVTGELFF
>TRBJ2-5|TRBV5-4|13|-
CASSFGLQETQYF
>TRBJ2-7|TRBV11-2|14|-
CASSFQGPTYEQYF
>TRBJ1-5|TRBV2|13|-
CASRLDSRQPQHF
>TRBJ2-1|TRBV5-1|15|TRBD1
CASSPDRGSYNEQFF
>TRBJ2-4|TRBV7-2|17|TRBD2
CASSAAPAGGRRNIQYF